The clone carrying this TCR beta chain was seen repeatedly, ten times or more. No antigen is known for it. V was shortened by 7 bases and J by 1 base, with 15 bases between the two germline ends. The CDR3 is made up of 14 amino acids. Per the germline V gene, CDR1 is DFQATT and CDR2 is SNEGSKA (reference sequence). The sample comes from a study of T-cell reconstitution after alpha-beta-depleted transplantation in children. Construction of the TCRbeta library involved unique molecular identifiers. Via MiXCR, TCRdb re-called the PCR reads, giving one row per CDR3 protein. The top ten hold around 14% of the sample, which has about 600,000 distinct CDR3 sequences, around 23% seen once. Whole-study results and caveats: Surviving recipient T cells and intrathymic progenitors accounted for some patients' high TCRbeta diversity at day 60.

This rearrangement joins TRBV20-1 to TRBJ2-3; D unresolved. The TCR comes from a boy under two years old who had a stem cell transplant for acute myeloid leukemia, so the T cells may come from the graft donor. The sample consisted of PBMCs, mostly from graft donor cells, taken 360 days after TCRalphabeta/CD19-depleted stem cell transplant. CDR3: CSVRSGGGTDTQYF. The CDR3 nucleotides are TGCAGTGTCAGATCAGGTGGGGGCACAGATACGCAGTATTTT.